This is a list of T cell receptor beta chains from one sample in a study of beta chain features in type 1 diabetes. Here immunoSEQ multiplex PCR was the method, and the copy in TCRdb shows in-frame clones only, minus some. The sample shows hundreds of thousands of clones, roughly 15% of them seen only once. The sample consisted of naive CD4+ T cells from blood. These receptors were collected from a man aged 18 to 30 in good health. CDR3s include the opening cysteine and the closing phenylalanine or tryptophan. The D gene is left open where the match is weak. Clone size, where shown, is once, few, many, or a class for clones that have expanded.

TRBJ1-1 | - | TRBV25-1 | - | CASLKRGDTEAFF | TGTGCCAGCCTTAAGAGGGGGGACACTGAAGCTTTCTTT
TRBJ1-4 | - | TRBV29-1 | TRBD1 | CSVAPSTGGEKLFF | TGCAGCGTTGCTCCCTCCACAGGGGGTGAAAAACTGTTTTTT
TRBJ1-4 | - | TRBV25-1 | - | CASSARINEKLFF | TGTGCCAGCAGTGCCCGGATTAATGAAAAACTGTTTTTT
TRBJ2-1 | - | TRBV7-6 | - | CASSPRTEQFF | TGTGCCAGCAGCCCTCGGACAGAGCAGTTCTTC
TRBJ2-7 | few | TRBV11-2 | TRBD1 | CASRRTGRYEQYF | TGTGCCAGCAGAAGGACAGGGAGGTACGAGCAGTACTTC
TRBJ2-2 | few | TRBV25-1 | - | CASSEYIRGRGTGELFF | TGTGCCAGCAGTGAATATATCAGGGGTCGCGGCACCGGGGAGCTGTTTTTT
TRBJ1-1 | few | TRBV6-5 | - | CASSPYSRQTTEAFF | TGTGCCAGCAGTCCCTACTCCCGGCAGACCACTGAAGCTTTCTTT
TRBJ1-4 | - | TRBV29-1 | - | CSAQDTTNEKLFF | TGCAGCGCCCAAGACACAACTAATGAAAAACTGTTTTTT
TRBJ2-3 | few | TRBV28 | - | CASSTPASTDTQYF | TGTGCCAGCAGTACCCCAGCATCCACAGATACGCAGTATTTT
TRBJ2-3 | few | TRBV4-2 | TRBD1 | CASSQGQGNTDTQYF | TGTGCCAGCAGCCAAGGACAGGGCAACACAGATACGCAGTATTTT
TRBJ2-7 | - | TRBV4-2 | TRBD1 | CASSQVGDRAPSEKYEQYF | TGTGCCAGCAGCCAAGTAGGAGACAGGGCACCAAGTGAGAAGTACGAGCAGTACTTC
TRBJ1-5 | - | TRBV23-1 | - | CASSYRTRPSNQPQHF | TGCGCCAGCAGTTACAGGACGCGGCCTAGCAATCAGCCCCAGCATTTT
TRBJ2-7 | once | TRBV30 | - | CAWSSWGPYEQYF | TGTGCCTGGAGTAGTTGGGGGCCCTACGAGCAGTACTTC
TRBJ2-2 | few | TRBV9 | TRBD1 | CASSLTGINTGELFF | TGTGCCAGCAGCTTGACAGGGATAAACACCGGGGAGCTGTTTTTT
TRBJ1-6 | few | TRBV4-1 | - | CASSQQMGLLSYNSPLHF | TGCGCCAGCAGCCAACAAATGGGGTTGCTTTCCTATAATTCACCCCTCCACTTT
TRBJ2-7 | - | TRBV7-2 | TRBD2 | CASGAGGARSYEQYF | TGTGCCAGCGGCGCCGGGGGGGCGCGCTCCTACGAGCAGTACTTC
TRBJ2-3 | many | TRBV28 | - | CASSSGRIPTDTQYF | TGTGCCAGCAGTTCAGGGAGAATCCCCACAGATACGCAGTATTTT
TRBJ2-7 | few | TRBV10-3 | TRBD1 | CAIFGQGSYEQYF | TGTGCCATCTTTGGACAGGGTTCCTACGAGCAGTACTTC
TRBJ2-7 | - | TRBV9 | - | CASSGRGRTYEQYF | TGTGCCAGCAGCGGGCGGGGACGGACCTACGAGCAGTACTTC
TRBJ2-1 | few | TRBV11-3 | - | CASSSGTASPLEQFF | TGTGCCAGCAGCTCCGGGACCGCGTCCCCCTTGGAGCAGTTCTTC
TRBJ2-7 | - | TRBV7-9 | - | CASSLGSGGPTYEQYF | TGTGCCAGCAGCTTAGGTTCCGGGGGGCCAACCTACGAGCAGTACTTC
TRBJ2-1 | - | TRBV5-4 | - | CASSLGAASYNEQFF | TGTGCCAGCAGCCTAGGGGCAGCCTCCTACAATGAGCAGTTCTTC
TRBJ2-3 | few | TRBV9 | - | CASSVRFFTDTQYF | TGTGCCAGCAGCGTACGGTTTTTCACAGATACGCAGTATTTT
TRBJ2-1 | - | TRBV28 | TRBD2 | CASSLFGLEDYNEQFF | TGTGCCAGCAGCCTATTCGGACTAGAAGACTACAATGAGCAGTTCTTC
TRBJ1-5 | - | TRBV28 | - | CASTLGGRISNQPQHF | TGTGCCAGCACCCTCGGTGGCCGGATCTCCAATCAGCCCCAGCATTTT
TRBJ2-7 | - | TRBV28 | - | CASSFGRENEQYF | TGTGCCAGCAGTTTCGGCAGGGAGAACGAGCAGTACTTC
TRBJ2-5 | - | TRBV5-4 | TRBD1 | CASSLPRDRQETQYF | TGTGCCAGCAGCTTACCCCGGGACAGACAAGAGACCCAGTACTTC
TRBJ1-5 | few | TRBV19 | TRBD1 | CASSAGTGAIQPQHF | TGTGCCAGTAGTGCCGGGACAGGGGCGATACAGCCCCAGCATTTT
TRBJ2-3 | - | TRBV9 | - | CASSVSTDTQYF | TGTGCCAGCAGCGTATCAACGGATACGCAGTATTTT
TRBJ1-5 | few | TRBV20-1 | - | CSATGEQPQHF | TGCAGTGCTACAGGGGAACAGCCCCAGCATTTT
TRBJ1-5 | - | TRBV6-1 | - | CASSESQPQHF | TGTGCCAGCAGTGAGAGTCAGCCCCAGCATTTT
TRBJ1-2 | - | TRBV5-1 | TRBD1 | CASSRDRVDGYTF | TGCGCCAGCAGCAGAGACAGGGTAGATGGCTACACCTTC
TRBJ1-1 | - | TRBV6-1 | TRBD1 | CASSASPQGGTEAFF | TGTGCCAGCAGTGCCTCCCCTCAGGGGGGAACTGAAGCTTTCTTT
TRBJ1-2 | - | TRBV2 | - | CASRGRELGGYTF | TGTGCCAGCAGGGGAAGGGAACTTGGGGGCTACACCTTC
TRBJ2-3 | - | TRBV18 | - | CASSLSHASTDTQYF | TGTGCCAGCTCACTGAGTCACGCTAGCACAGATACGCAGTATTTT
TRBJ2-1 | few | TRBV5-1 | TRBD1 | CASSLDLMGQGAIKHSYNEQFF | TGCGCCAGCAGCTTGGATCTAATGGGACAGGGGGCGATTAAGCACTCCTACAATGAGCAGTTCTTC
TRBJ2-2 | few | TRBV5-1 | - | CASTLVQGKAGELFF | TGCGCCAGCACCTTGGTGCAGGGTAAGGCCGGGGAGCTGTTTTTT
TRBJ2-1 | few | TRBV5-4 | - | CASSSVGPENEQFF | TGTGCCAGCAGCTCCGTCGGCCCTGAGAATGAGCAGTTCTTC
TRBJ2-7 | - | TRBV28 | - | CASSLSGTEQYF | TGTGCCAGCAGTTTATCCGGGACAGAGCAGTACTTC
TRBJ2-7 | - | TRBV7-2 | TRBD2 | CASSSKRGSYEQYF | TGTGCCAGCAGCTCTAAGCGGGGCTCCTACGAGCAGTACTTC
TRBJ2-7 | few | TRBV30 | - | CAWELKPGTYEQYF | TGTGCCTGGGAGCTCAAGCCGGGAACCTACGAGCAGTACTTC
TRBJ2-7 | few | TRBV18 | - | CASSPMEGTTYEQYF | TGTGCCAGCTCACCAATGGAGGGAACGACGTACGAGCAGTACTTC
TRBJ2-7 | few | TRBV23-1 | TRBD1 | CASRRDREQYF | TGCGCCAGCAGGCGGGACAGGGAGCAGTACTTC
TRBJ1-2 | few | TRBV4-1 | - | CASSFRDLRHSNYGYTF | TGCGCCAGCAGCTTCCGGGACCTCCGCCACTCTAACTATGGCTACACCTTC
TRBJ1-5 | few | TRBV29-1 | TRBD1 | CSVGQGDQPQHF | TGCAGCGTTGGACAGGGAGATCAGCCCCAGCATTTT
TRBJ2-3 | - | TRBV5-1 | - | CASSLADRVDDTQYF | TGCGCCAGCAGCTTGGCGGACAGAGTAGATGATACGCAGTATTTT
TRBJ1-5 | - | TRBV7-2 | - | CASSPQAGGGNQPQHF | TGTGCCAGCAGCCCTCAGGCGGGGGGCGGCAATCAGCCCCAGCATTTT
TRBJ1-2 | - | TRBV18 | - | CASQVGLSNYGYTF | TGTGCCAGCCAAGTAGGCCTTAGCAACTATGGCTACACCTTC
TRBJ1-2 | - | TRBV27 | TRBD1 | CASRLQGAGYGYTF | TGTGCCAGCAGATTACAGGGGGCGGGCTATGGCTACACCTTC
TRBJ1-5 | - | TRBV30 | - | CAWSTRADQPQHF | TGTGCCTGGAGTACCAGGGCGGATCAGCCCCAGCATTTT
TRBJ1-5 | few | TRBV18 | TRBD1 | CASSPSSGDRNQPQHF | TGTGCCAGCTCACCTAGTTCAGGGGACAGAAATCAGCCCCAGCATTTT
TRBJ2-3 | - | TRBV7-3 | TRBD2 | CASSPPGLAGGPEDTQYF | TGTGCCAGCAGCCCCCCTGGGCTAGCGGGAGGGCCAGAAGATACGCAGTATTTT
TRBJ2-7 | - | TRBV11-3 | - | CASSLEPQRFGGEQYF | TGTGCCAGCAGCTTAGAACCCCAGCGGTTTGGTGGCGAGCAGTACTTC
TRBJ2-3 | - | TRBV7-2 | - | CASSFWAGWADTQYF | TGTGCCAGCAGCTTTTGGGCGGGGTGGGCAGATACGCAGTATTTT
TRBJ1-5 | - | TRBV4-1 | - | CASSQDTPVAGGGGNQPQHF | TGCGCCAGCAGCCAAGATACCCCTGTAGCCGGGGGAGGGGGCAATCAGCCCCAGCATTTT
TRBJ2-1 | few | TRBV27 | - | CASSPGGPLGNEQFF | TGTGCCAGCAGCCCCGGGGGGCCGTTGGGTAATGAGCAGTTCTTC
TRBJ1-5 | few | TRBV15 | TRBD1 | CATRLRDRANQPQHF | TGTGCCACCCGGCTCCGGGACAGGGCAAATCAGCCCCAGCATTTT